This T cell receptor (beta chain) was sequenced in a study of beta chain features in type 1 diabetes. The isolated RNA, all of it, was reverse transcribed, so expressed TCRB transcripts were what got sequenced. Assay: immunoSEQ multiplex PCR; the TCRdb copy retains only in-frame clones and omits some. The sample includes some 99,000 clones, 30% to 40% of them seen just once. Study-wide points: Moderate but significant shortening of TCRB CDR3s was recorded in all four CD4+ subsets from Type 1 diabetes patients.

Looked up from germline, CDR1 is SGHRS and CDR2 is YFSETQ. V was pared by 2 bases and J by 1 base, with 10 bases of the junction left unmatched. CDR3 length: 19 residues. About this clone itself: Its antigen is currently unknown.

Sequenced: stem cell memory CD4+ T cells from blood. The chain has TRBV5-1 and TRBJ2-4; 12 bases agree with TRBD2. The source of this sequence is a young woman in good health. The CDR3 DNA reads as TGCGCCAGCAGCTTCCCGACTAGCGGGGGAAATCCGGCCAAAAACATTCAGTACTTC. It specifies CASSFPTSGGNPAKNIQYF.